Presented here are 19 T cell receptor beta chains from one specimen sequenced in a study of blood T cell repertoires in COVID-19. TCRdb's copy holds only in-frame clones and misses some; the assay was immunoSEQ multiplex PCR. The table shows 130,000 to 150,000 clones, with roughly three quarters occurring only once. Source material: peripheral blood. The receptors originated from a man in his sixties with acute or convalescent COVID-19.

V usage is TRBV25-1 and J usage is TRBJ2-7; D call uncertain. Germline V gene lookup returns CDR1 MGHDK and CDR2 SYGVNS. Trimming left V 2 bases short and J 0 bases short, with 8 bases between. The CDR3 is 14 residues long. The CDR3, as DNA: TGTGCCAGCAGTGAACAGTTTGGCTCCTACGAGCAGTACTTC. Translated, it gives CASSEQFGSYEQYF.

This chain connects TRBV6-1 to TRBJ2-1; D call uncertain. The V end was cut by 3 bases, the J end by 3 bases, with 15 bases between. The CDR3 is 16 residues long. CDR1 is MNHNS, CDR2 SASEGT, per germline. The CDR3 is CASSEALHNDYNEQFF. Here the CDR3 DNA reads TGTGCCAGCAGTGAGGCCCTCCATAACGACTACAATGAGCAGTTCTTC.

The rearrangement links TRBV27 to TRBJ2-5; perhaps TRBD2 as D (7 bases). Trimming pared 6 bases from V and 5 bases from J, leaving 19 bases between. This CDR3 has 15 residues. Germline V gene lookup returns CDR1 MNHEY and CDR2 SMNVEV (reference sequence). The CDR3 protein is CASSPAVGGRETQYF. CDR3 DNA sequence: TGTGCCAGCAGCCCCGCCGTGGGGGGGCGTGAGACCCAGTACTTC.

CDR3 amino acids: CATSRDYNPPDRGYGYTF. The CDR3 coding sequence is TGTGCCACCAGCAGAGATTACAACCCGCCGGACAGGGGATATGGCTACACCTTC. The chain is built from TRBV15 and TRBJ1-2; 9 bases agree with TRBD1. V trimming: 0 bases; J trimming: 5 bases; junction bases outside the gene matches: 13. The CDR3 contains 18 residues. The germline gives CDR1 LNHNV, CDR2 YYDKDF (reference sequence).

The chain uses TRBV4-1 and TRBJ1-5; D gene uncertain. The CDR3 loop spans 15 amino acids. Germline CDR1 is MGHRA and CDR2 is YSYEKL. V lost 1 base and J lost 1, with 8 bases in between. The CDR3 reads CASSQGAWSNQPQHF. The CDR3 coding sequence is TGCGCCAGCAGCCAAGGGGCTTGGAGCAATCAGCCCCAGCATTTT.

The V call is TRBV7-2, the J call TRBJ1-5; D is undetermined. The CDR3 length is 14 residues. Per germline, CDR1 SGHTA and CDR2 FQGNSA. Trimming took off 1 base at V and 7 bases at J, with 11 bases between the two ends. CDR3 sequence (DNA): TGTGCCAGCAGCTTAGGCCGGGGTCAGCAGCCCCAGCATTTT. Translation: CASSLGRGQQPQHF.

The chain couples TRBV29-1 to TRBJ2-5, with D maybe TRBD1 (5 bases). Per germline, CDR1 SQVTM and CDR2 ANQGSEA. The CDR3 is 13 residues long. CDR3 residues: CTAARVGQETQYF. CDR3 DNA sequence: TGCACTGCAGCCAGGGTAGGGCAAGAGACCCAGTACTTC.

The gene calls are TRBV7-9 and TRBJ2-3; D call uncertain. This CDR3 is 13 amino acids long. V shed 5 bases and J shed 0 bases, with 6 bases lying between them. Germline V CDR1 and CDR2: SEHNR, FQNEAQ (reference sequence). In DNA form, the CDR3 reads TGTGCCAGCAGCACACAAAGCACAGATACGCAGTATTTT. This sequence encodes CASSTQSTDTQYF.

The chain uses TRBV5-1 and TRBJ2-3, with 7 bases aligning to TRBD1. V shed 7 bases and J 0 bases; nucleotides not matched to a gene: 5. The CDR3 spans 14 residues. Germline V gene sequence: CDR1 SGHRS, CDR2 YFSETQ. In DNA form, the CDR3 reads TGCGCCAGCGCGACAGGGTCTAGCACAGATACGCAGTATTTT. Translated: CASATGSSTDTQYF.

The chain uses TRBV7-2 and TRBJ2-1; 13 nucleotides agree with TRBD2. The junction had 2 bases not matched to a gene; V was cut back by 0 bases and J by 9 bases. This CDR3 is built from 15 residues. CDR1 and CDR2 (germline): SGHTA, FQGNSA. The CDR3 DNA reads TGTGCCAGCAGCTTAGCTACTAGCGGGAGGGGTGAGCAGTTCTTC. Translation gives CASSLATSGRGEQFF.

The rearrangement uses TRBV18 and TRBJ2-5, with TRBD1 identical over 7 bases. This CDR3 spans 15 amino acids. V dropped 6 bases and J dropped 1; count of bases not matched to a gene: 8. Germline V gene data show CDR1 as KGHSH and CDR2 as LQKENI. CDR3: CASSRNPGGQETQYF. The CDR3 coding sequence is TGTGCCAGCTCCAGGAACCCAGGGGGCCAAGAGACCCAGTACTTC.

The table lists this clone with a count of one. The chain combines TRBV29-1 with TRBJ2-5; 7 nucleotides match TRBD1. V shed 7 bases, J shed 4 bases, and the junction held 6 bases outside the gene matches. The CDR3 loop spans 12 amino acids. Per the germline V gene, CDR1 is SQVTM and CDR2 is ANQGSEA. CDR3 DNA: TGCAGCGCCTTACAGGGGTCAGAGACCCAGTACTTC. Translating gives CSALQGSETQYF.

The V and J genes are TRBV20-1 and TRBJ1-5; TRBD1 might be the D (6 bases). Germline assignment: CDR1 DFQATT and CDR2 SNEGSKA (reference sequence). V shed 3 bases and J shed 5 bases, with 11 bases lying between them. The CDR3 has 13 residues. Here the CDR3 DNA reads TGCAGTGCTAGTCTGGCAGGGGATCAGCCCCAGCATTTT. Its translation is CSASLAGDQPQHF.

This clone has a single count. The chain uses TRBV12-2 and TRBJ2-7; the table gives TRBD2 as D, unverified against the DNA. TRBV12-2 is assigned pseudogene status. The CDR3 is 15 residues long. CDR3 loop: CASRLNSGSSYEQYF. The CDR3, as DNA: TGTGCAAGTCGCTTAAACAGCGGAAGCTCCTACGAGCAGTACTTC.

V gene TRBV5-6 combines with J gene TRBJ2-5; 7 nucleotides line up with TRBD2. The CDR3 loop spans 16 amino acids. J was trimmed by 2 bases and V by 5 bases; bases with no gene match: 12. Germline CDR1 is SGHDT and CDR2 is YYEEEE. CDR3 sequence: CASRLLAASGQETQYF. The CDR3, as DNA: TGTGCCAGCAGGCTCCTCGCGGCTAGCGGACAAGAGACCCAGTACTTC.

This rearrangement joins TRBV6-1 to TRBJ2-2, with 13 bases matching TRBD2. Germline assignment: CDR1 MNHNS and CDR2 SASEGT. This CDR3 is 17 amino acids long. Trimming at V came to 4 bases and at J to 4 bases, leaving 6 bases not matched to a gene. The DNA for the CDR3 is TGTGCCAGCAGTGGGACTAGCGGGAGTTCGGGCACCGGGGAGCTGTTTTTT. Translated: CASSGTSGSSGTGELFF.

Here the CDR3 reads CASSIRGGPDTQYF. In DNA form, the CDR3 reads TGTGCCAGTAGTATTCGGGGAGGGCCAGATACGCAGTATTTT. The rearrangement links TRBV19 to TRBJ2-3, with 7 bases that match TRBD2. The CDR3 is made up of 14 amino acids. J lost 4 bases, V lost 3 bases, and 4 bases had no gene match. Germline V gives CDR1 LNHDA, CDR2 SQIVND (reference sequence).

This chain uses TRBV9 with TRBJ2-1; TRBD1 matches at 8 bases. CDR1 and CDR2 (germline): SGDLS, YYNGEE. With V trimmed by 4 bases and J by 9 bases, 18 bases remained unmatched. CDR3 length: 17 residues. The CDR3 protein is CASSPKLIGQGGGEQFF. The CDR3 DNA follows: TGTGCCAGCAGCCCCAAACTTATAGGACAGGGAGGAGGTGAGCAGTTCTTC.

This clone was picked up a small number of times. The identical CDR3 is also encoded by other nucleotide sequences in the sample. This CDR3 is CASSSTGSSYEQYF. CDR3 DNA: TGTGCCAGCAGCTCAACAGGTAGCTCCTACGAGCAGTACTTC. The rearrangement uses TRBV11-2 and TRBJ2-7; perhaps TRBD1 as D (5 bases). Germline assignment: CDR1 SGHAT and CDR2 FQNNGV. Trimming cost V 4 bases and J 0 bases, with 10 bases left between them. The length of the CDR3 is 14 residues.